The TCR beta chain under discussion was sequenced for a study of blood T cell repertoires in COVID-19. Sequencing used immunoSEQ multiplex PCR; TCRdb keeps in-frame clones, though not all of them. This table has hundreds of thousands of clones, 80% to 90% appearing once. This receptor was taken from a man younger than 30 who had recovered from COVID-19. Sequenced material: PBMCs or T cells enriched from blood (not recorded which).

CDR3 residues: CASSTGQELYGYTF. The CDR3 DNA reads TGTGCCAGCAGCACGGGACAGGAACTCTATGGCTACACCTTC. The V call is TRBV7-9, the J call TRBJ1-2; 8 bases fit TRBD1. Trimming took 5 bases from V and 4 from J; bases not matched to a gene: 6. The CDR3 consists of 14 residues. Germline V gives CDR1 SEHNR, CDR2 FQNEAQ (reference sequence).